This TCR beta chain was recovered during a study of blood T cells in healthy people across ages. For the second PCR, which ran for about 7 to 11 cycles, a sample-barcoded 5' primer and a J-beta primer mix were used. MiXCR was run by TCRdb on the 5' RACE reads, yielding one entry per CDR3 protein. The repertoire holds roughly 1,300,000 distinct CDR3 sequences, with around 55% as singletons. The ends lost 4 bases at V and 6 bases at J; junction bases unmatched: 5. CDR3 length: 14 residues. Germline V gene lookup returns CDR1 SEHNR and CDR2 FQNEAQ (reference sequence). The sample comprised blood. This chain joins TRBV7-9 and TRBJ1-2; 10 bases match TRBD1. This TCR was recovered from a man younger than 30 in good health. The CDR3 region is CASSWGQGRNGYTF. DNA for the CDR3: TGTGCCAGCAGCTGGGGACAGGGGAGAAATGGCTACACCTTC. Full variable domain (missing parts from reference TRBV7-9 and TRBJ1-2): DTGVSQNPRHKITKRGQNVTFRCDPISEHNRLYWYRQTLGQGPEFLTYFQNEAQLEKSRLLSDRFSAERPKGSFSTLEIQRTEQGDSAMYLCASSWGQGRNGYTFGSGTRLTVV.